This T cell receptor beta chain was observed in a study of T cell clones after liver transplantation. Study summary: Post-transplant blood was tracked for graft-donor-reactive T cell clones identified in a pre-transplant mixed lymphocyte reaction. Study conclusions and caveats: In two subjects, few donor cells limited the measurable donor-reactive repertoire. A significant post-transplant drop in circulating graft-donor-reactive CD4 TCRbeta sequences occurred in most of the 8 subjects.

As regards this clone: The antigen remains unidentified.

Germline CDR1 and CDR2: GTSNPN and SVGIG (reference sequence). CDR3 size: 16 residues. V was clipped by 4 bases and J by 2 bases, with 18 bases between them. The assay was immunoSEQ multiplex PCR, and TCRdb's table has in-frame clones only and misses some. The data hold more than 45,000 clones, with about 73% observed a single time. The sample here was CD4+ T cells from blood, taken at the roughly 15-month timepoint. The sequence was obtained from a human patient who received a liver transplant. Some T cells may possibly be graft donor cells. The chain combines TRBV30 with TRBJ2-1, with D maybe TRBD1 (5 bases). CDR3 DNA: TGTGCCTGGATGACCGGATCAGGGCCCCCCTACAATGAGCAGTTCTTC. It is translated as CAWMTGSGPPYNEQFF.